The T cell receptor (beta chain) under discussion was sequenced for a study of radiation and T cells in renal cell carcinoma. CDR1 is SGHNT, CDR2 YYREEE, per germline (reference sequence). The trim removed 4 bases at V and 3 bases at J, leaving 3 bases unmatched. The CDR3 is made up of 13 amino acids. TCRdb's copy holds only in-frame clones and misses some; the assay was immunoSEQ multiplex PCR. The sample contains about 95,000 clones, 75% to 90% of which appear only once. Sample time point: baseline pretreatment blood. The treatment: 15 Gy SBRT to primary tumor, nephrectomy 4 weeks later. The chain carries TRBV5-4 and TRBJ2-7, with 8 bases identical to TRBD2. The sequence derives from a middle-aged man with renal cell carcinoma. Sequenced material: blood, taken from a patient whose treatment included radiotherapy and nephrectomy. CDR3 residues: CASSAGTSYEQYF. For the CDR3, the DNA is TGTGCCAGCAGCGCGGGGACTAGCTACGAGCAGTACTTC.